This is a list of T cell receptor beta chains from one sample in a study of blood T cell repertoires in COVID-19. TCRdb keeps only in-frame clones here, not all; method: immunoSEQ multiplex PCR. The sample holds 350,000 to 450,000 clones; about nine tenths are singletons and the top ten take roughly 1.5%. Input material: peripheral blood. The receptors derive from a woman in her 40s with COVID-19, enrolled during active disease. Both conserved end residues are trimmed from each CDR3. A D gene is named only where the DNA matches it firmly.

v_call: TRBV18
j_call: TRBJ1-4
d_call: TRBD1
cdr3_aa: ASSPDTGDRNEKLF

v_call: TRBV25-1
j_call: TRBJ2-1
d_call: NA
cdr3_aa: ASSEFLVGEQF

v_call: TRBV20-1
j_call: TRBJ1-2
d_call: TRBD1
cdr3_aa: SASRTGGFNYGYT

v_call: TRBV4-1
j_call: TRBJ1-6
d_call: TRBD1
cdr3_aa: ASSQWTGGINSPLH

v_call: TRBV15
j_call: TRBJ1-5
d_call: NA
cdr3_aa: ATSRDRTRGDQPQH

v_call: TRBV24-1
j_call: TRBJ2-3
d_call: TRBD1
cdr3_aa: ATSESGQGGTTDTQY

v_call: TRBV7-2
j_call: TRBJ1-1
d_call: TRBD1
cdr3_aa: ASSSNRGLTEAF

v_call: TRBV3-1/TRBV3-2
j_call: TRBJ1-5
d_call: NA
cdr3_aa: ASSQGTGNQPQH

v_call: TRBV7-9
j_call: TRBJ2-1
d_call: TRBD2
cdr3_aa: ASSRGLAEEF

v_call: TRBV4-1
j_call: TRBJ1-3
d_call: NA
cdr3_aa: ASSQVPGAFIY

v_call: TRBV28
j_call: TRBJ1-4
d_call: TRBD1
cdr3_aa: ATQDRLNEKLF

v_call: TRBV3-1/TRBV3-2
j_call: TRBJ2-5
d_call: NA
cdr3_aa: ASSRGRFTETQY

v_call: TRBV5-1
j_call: TRBJ1-6
d_call: NA
cdr3_aa: ASSLDRGYNSPLH

v_call: TRBV11-2
j_call: TRBJ1-2
d_call: NA
cdr3_aa: ASRKTSGDGYT

v_call: TRBV7-7
j_call: TRBJ2-7
d_call: TRBD1
cdr3_aa: ASSPYRGEEQY

v_call: TRBV12-3/TRBV12-4
j_call: TRBJ2-7
d_call: NA
cdr3_aa: ASSLNRGYEQY

v_call: TRBV14
j_call: TRBJ2-1
d_call: NA
cdr3_aa: ASSGAATDYNEQF

v_call: TRBV7-2
j_call: TRBJ2-1
d_call: TRBD2
cdr3_aa: ASSLGLAGVNEQF

v_call: TRBV19
j_call: TRBJ1-6
d_call: NA
cdr3_aa: AIAGSSYNSPLH

v_call: TRBV7-2
j_call: TRBJ2-3
d_call: NA
cdr3_aa: ALQAGSTDTQY

v_call: TRBV25-1
j_call: TRBJ2-1
d_call: TRBD2
cdr3_aa: ASSLAGASYNEQF

v_call: TRBV19
j_call: TRBJ2-7
d_call: NA
cdr3_aa: ASSGETYEQY

v_call: TRBV5-1
j_call: TRBJ2-7
d_call: TRBD2
cdr3_aa: ASSLGLAGGFSYEQY

v_call: TRBV9
j_call: TRBJ1-1
d_call: NA
cdr3_aa: ASSPSTNTEAF

v_call: TRBV28
j_call: TRBJ1-4
d_call: NA
cdr3_aa: ASSFRGAILF

v_call: TRBV3-1/TRBV3-2
j_call: TRBJ2-4
d_call: TRBD2
cdr3_aa: ASSQDLVAGVY

v_call: TRBV3-1/TRBV3-2
j_call: TRBJ1-1
d_call: NA
cdr3_aa: ASSQEWGLLNTEAF

v_call: TRBV19
j_call: TRBJ2-1
d_call: TRBD2
cdr3_aa: ASSNLGTSVINEQF